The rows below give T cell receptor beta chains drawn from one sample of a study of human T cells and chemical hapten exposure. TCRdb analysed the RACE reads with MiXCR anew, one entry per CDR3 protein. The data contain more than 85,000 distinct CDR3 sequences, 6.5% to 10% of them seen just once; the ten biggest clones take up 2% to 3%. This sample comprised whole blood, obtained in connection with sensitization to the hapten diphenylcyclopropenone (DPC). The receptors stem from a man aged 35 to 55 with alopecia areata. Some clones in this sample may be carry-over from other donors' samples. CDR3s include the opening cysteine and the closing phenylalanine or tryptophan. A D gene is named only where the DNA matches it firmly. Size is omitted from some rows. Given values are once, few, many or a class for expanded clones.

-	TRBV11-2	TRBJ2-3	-	CASSSTYKYTDTQYF	TGTGCCAGCAGCTCCACGTACAAATACACAGATACGCAGTATTTT
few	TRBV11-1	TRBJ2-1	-	CASSLRPYNEQFF	TGTGCCAGCAGCTTACGGCCCTACAATGAGCAGTTCTTC
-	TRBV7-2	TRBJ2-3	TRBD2	CASRWTSGKNTQYF	TGTGCCAGCAGGTGGACTAGCGGGAAGAATACGCAGTATTTT
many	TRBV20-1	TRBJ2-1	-	CSAKERKRYYNEQFF	TGCAGTGCAAAGGAGCGGAAGAGGTACTACAATGAGCAGTTCTTC
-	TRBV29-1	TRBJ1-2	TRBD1	CSAKPDRHYGYTF	TGCAGCGCCAAGCCGGACAGGCACTATGGCTACACCTTC
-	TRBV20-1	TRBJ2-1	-	CSAQGPNEQFF	TGCAGTGCTCAGGGACCCAATGAGCAGTTCTTC
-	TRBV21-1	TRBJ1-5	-	CASSKIRQGWNQPQHF	TGTGCCAGCAGCAAAATAAGGCAGGGATGGAATCAGCCCCAGCATTTT
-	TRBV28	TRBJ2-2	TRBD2	CASSPAGTSGIGELFF	TGTGCCAGCAGCCCCGCCGGGACTAGCGGGATCGGGGAGCTGTTTTTT
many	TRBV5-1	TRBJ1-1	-	CASSWEAGALTEAFF	TGCGCCAGCAGCTGGGAAGCAGGGGCCCTCACTGAAGCTTTCTTT
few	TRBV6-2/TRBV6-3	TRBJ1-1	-	CASRRIEVWDTEAFF	TGTGCCAGCCGCCGGATAGAGGTCTGGGACACTGAAGCTTTCTTT
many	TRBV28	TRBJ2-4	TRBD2	CASSPPLGLAGAANIQYF	TGTGCCAGCAGTCCACCCCTCGGACTAGCGGGAGCTGCAAACATTCAGTACTTC